This TCR beta chain is from a study of blood T cells in healthy people across ages (dated by TCRdb to about 2015). At the level of the whole study: In model experiments, template switching captured about one uniquely barcoded TCR beta cDNA molecule for every two T cells. Using deep sequencing normalized with unique cDNA molecular identifiers, the study measured how TCR beta repertoire diversity changes with age. Four age groups were formed from the donors: young (average about 17 years), middle-aged (approximately 40), aged (more than 55) and long-lived (less than 85). Donors of different ages were randomly distributed across sequencing lanes to avoid experimental bias. For two donors (one aged 18 to 30 and one aged 80 or older), the study analyzed two additional independent replicas of 1 million unique cDNA reads from the same blood draw. What the authors observed across the whole study: Compared with the aged group, the long-lived group had more naive CD4+ T cells, fewer expanded clones and increased TCR diversity, a pattern suggesting age selection. There was a strong correlation between observed TCR beta diversity and the percentage of naive T cells measured by flow cytometry. Because profiling used bulk unsorted PBMCs, naive and antigen-experienced compartments could not be compared conclusively. Estimates of total diversity based on one million sequenced T cells were considered lower bounds and underestimates. Donor CMV infection status was unknown, potentially confounding age-related changes in expanded clonotypes. Observed TCR beta diversity per million T cells fell roughly linearly with age, and a significant reduction was already apparent by age roughly 40.

Via the germline V gene, CDR1 is MDHEN and CDR2 SYDVKM. V is clipped by 5 bases and J by 6 bases, and the sequence between their germline boundaries is 23 bases long. Spanning cysteine to phenylalanine, the CDR3 consists of 17 amino acids. Kept here is only the CDR3 DNA, which spans 51 bases and is read in frame from base 1. The donors were roughly 40 Caucasian individuals from Russia, aged roughly 6 to 100 years, who were systemically healthy. Each donor gave 9 to 10 milliliters of peripheral blood, collected into EDTA-treated Vacutainer tubes. Ficoll-Paque density-gradient centrifugation was used to isolate PBMCs, with at least 6.5 million per sample. Trizol reagent was used to extract total RNA from PBMCs, with at least 5.5 micrograms per sample. For every donor, an aliquot of PBMCs went through flow cytometry to measure the percentages of naive CD45RAhigh/CD27high T cells. Library prep was done by 5' RACE. For sequencing, an Illumina HiSeq 2500 was employed. A second roughly 7 to 11 cycle PCR used a sample-barcoded 5' primer and a J-beta primer mix. A unique molecular identifier was introduced onto each TCR beta cDNA molecule by a template-switch 5' adaptor carrying 12 random nucleotides. At least 2.5 million CDR3-containing paired-end reads were obtained from each sample. First-strand cDNA was synthesized from all RNA with the Mint cDNA synthesis kit, primed by a TRBC-specific oligonucleotide. All cDNA was treated with uracil-DNA glycosylase and then went through a first 18-cycle PCR with the universal primers M1SS and BC2_uni_R. As for how the authors treated the data: For normalization, 1 million high-quality reads were randomly selected from each sample, with every read carrying a distinct molecular identifier. Reads with shared molecular identifiers were discarded instead of being binned into consensus sequences. MiTCR, set to a Q25 quality threshold and the strictest error-elimination algorithm, was used for CDR3 identification, clonotype clustering and error correction. A nonparametric unseen species model with Euler transformation was used to estimate a lower bound on total TCR beta diversity. TCRdb reprocessing: public reads trimmed at Q25 with fastp, clones called with MiXCR, in-frame beta chains kept. Rows matching on CDR3 protein sequence are summarized as one entry with the most common DNA and genes. The V and J calls and clone size come from TCRdb's table, not from the authors' own analysis. The sample table contains hundreds of thousands of distinct CDR3 sequences; only one count was recorded for 45% to 50% of them. Roughly 30% of the sample rests with the top ten.

This clonotype has only a few counts. Its specific antigen is unknown. No base-level quality is on record; no much larger clone is a single base apart. This receptor was obtained from a woman aged 60-75 years in good health. The sample was blood. The rearranged chain carries TRBV28 and TRBJ2-4; the D segment could be TRBD1, given 6 matching bases. The DNA is TGTGCCAGCAGTCTCTCCCTAGGGGGAAATCTTGTAAACATTCAGTACTTC. This encodes CASSLSLGGNLVNIQYF. With the rest looked up from the reference TRBV28 and TRBJ2-4 genes rather than sequenced, the full variable domain is DVKVTQSSRYLVKRTGEKVFLECVQDMDHENMFWYRQDPGLGLRLIYFSYDVKMKEKGDIPEGYSVSREKKERFSLILESASTNQTSMYLCASSLSLGGNLVNIQYFGAGTRLSVL.